A selection of T cell receptor beta chains follows, all from one sample in a study of shared clonotypes between healthy human individuals. Repertoires were generated with immunoSEQ multiplex PCR, while TCRdb's copy carries only in-frame clones and drops some. The sample has roughly 1 million clones; roughly 70% are singletons. Material: memory CD4+ T cells sorted from blood. The origin of the receptors is a man aged 18 to 35 in good health. Both conserved end residues are trimmed from each CDR3. Each record gives: CDR3 protein, V gene, J gene, D gene. The D gene is left open where the match is weak.

ASSPPVGGLNTEAF	TRBV18	TRBJ1-1	NA
ASSVAENSYEQY	TRBV9	TRBJ2-7	NA
ASSITNGDSL	TRBV5-6	TRBJ2-7	NA
ASSQDPAIGELF	TRBV4-3	TRBJ2-2	NA
ASRDRQGFDTEAF	TRBV6-1	TRBJ1-1	TRBD1
ASSITELNIQY	TRBV19	TRBJ2-4	NA
AWGVSGSGNTIY	TRBV30	TRBJ1-3	NA
ASSQDRGNYNEQF	TRBV4-3	TRBJ2-1	TRBD1
ASSLGSGQETQY	TRBV13	TRBJ2-5	NA
ASSVGHLNTEAF	TRBV9	TRBJ1-1	NA
ASSKGGRGDTQY	TRBV2	TRBJ2-3	NA
ASSQDPGTAFPNTGELF	TRBV4-1	TRBJ2-2	TRBD1
ASSPSQVNSFIYT	TRBV18	TRBJ1-2	NA
ASSLLGALAGGNEQF	TRBV7-2	TRBJ2-1	TRBD2
ASSIRTYERSTDTQY	TRBV19	TRBJ2-3	NA
ASSKGGFGTDTQY	TRBV19	TRBJ2-3	NA
ASSVGPGDTGELF	TRBV9	TRBJ2-2	NA